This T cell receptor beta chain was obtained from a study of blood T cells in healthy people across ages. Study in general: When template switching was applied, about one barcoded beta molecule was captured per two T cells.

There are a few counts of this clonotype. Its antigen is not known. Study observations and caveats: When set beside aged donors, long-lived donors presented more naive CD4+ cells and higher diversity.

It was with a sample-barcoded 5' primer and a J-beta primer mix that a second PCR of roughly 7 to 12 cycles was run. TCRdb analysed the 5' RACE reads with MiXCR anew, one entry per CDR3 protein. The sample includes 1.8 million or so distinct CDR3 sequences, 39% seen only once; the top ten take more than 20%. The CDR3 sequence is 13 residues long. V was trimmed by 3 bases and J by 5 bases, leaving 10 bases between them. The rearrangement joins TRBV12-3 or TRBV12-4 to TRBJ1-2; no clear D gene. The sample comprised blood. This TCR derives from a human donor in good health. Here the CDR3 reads CASSLFAVYGYTF. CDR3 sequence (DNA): TGTGCCAGCAGTTTGTTCGCGGTTTATGGCTACACCTTC.